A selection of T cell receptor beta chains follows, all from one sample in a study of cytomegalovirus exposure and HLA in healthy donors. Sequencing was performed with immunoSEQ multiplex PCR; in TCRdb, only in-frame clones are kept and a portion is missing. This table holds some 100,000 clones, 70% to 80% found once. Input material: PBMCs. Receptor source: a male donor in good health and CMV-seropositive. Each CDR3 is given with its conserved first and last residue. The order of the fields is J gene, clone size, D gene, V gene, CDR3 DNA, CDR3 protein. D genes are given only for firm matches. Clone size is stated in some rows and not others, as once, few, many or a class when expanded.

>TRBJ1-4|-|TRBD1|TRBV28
TGTGCCAGCAGTTTAGGACAGGGCGTTCAGGAAAAACTGTTTTTT
CASSLGQGVQEKLFF
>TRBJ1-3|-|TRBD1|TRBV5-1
TGCGCCAGCAGCCCGGACAGGGGAAACACCATATATTTT
CASSPDRGNTIYF
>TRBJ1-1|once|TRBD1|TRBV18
TGTGCCAGCTCACCAGAAACAGGGGCAACTGAAGCTTTCTTT
CASSPETGATEAFF
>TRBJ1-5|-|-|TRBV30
TGTGCCTGGAGTGGACAGGACAATCAGCCCCAGCATTTT
CAWSGQDNQPQHF
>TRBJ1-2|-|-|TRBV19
TGTGCCAGTACACAGGGTTTGCACTATGGCTACACCTTC
CASTQGLHYGYTF
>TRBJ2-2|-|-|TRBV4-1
TGCGCCAGCAGATATTTAACGGGAGTCGACACCGGGGAGCTGTTTTTT
CASRYLTGVDTGELFF
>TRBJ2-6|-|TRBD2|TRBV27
TGTGCCACGCGGGGGAGTGGGGCCAACGTCCTGACTTTC
CATRGSGANVLTF
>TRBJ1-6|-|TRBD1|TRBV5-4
TGTGCCAGCAGCCTGGACAGGGGGAATTCACCCCTCCACTTT
CASSLDRGNSPLHF
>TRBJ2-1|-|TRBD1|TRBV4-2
TGTGCCAGCAGCCAAGGAGGGCGACAGGGTTTGGAGCAGTTCTTC
CASSQGGRQGLEQFF
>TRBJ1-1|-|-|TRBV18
TGTGCCAGCTCACCCCGTTCAGGGCAGGGGATGGCTGAAGCTTTCTTT
CASSPRSGQGMAEAFF
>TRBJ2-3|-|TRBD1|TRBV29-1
TGCAGCGCCCTTGGGGACAGTCTCTCCACGAATTTT
CSALGDSLSTNF
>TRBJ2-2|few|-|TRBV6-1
TGTGCCAGCAGCGCCTCGCGCCCGAACACCGGGGAGCTGTTTTTT
CASSASRPNTGELFF
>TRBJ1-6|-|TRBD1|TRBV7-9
TGTGCCAGCAGCTCGTCCCGGGACAGGATCAGCTCCTATAATTCACCCCTCCACTTT
CASSSSRDRISSYNSPLHF
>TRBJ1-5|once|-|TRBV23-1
TGCGCCAGCAGTCCCACACGTGGGGGGATCCGTAAACATTTT
CASSPTRGGIRKHF
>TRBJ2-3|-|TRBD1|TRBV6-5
TGTGCCAGCAGTTACACCGGGACAGGGGATACGCAGTATTTT
CASSYTGTGDTQYF
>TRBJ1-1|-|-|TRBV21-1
TGTGCCAGCAGCAACCAACAGGGGGCTCAGGGGAACACTGAAGCTTTCTTT
CASSNQQGAQGNTEAFF
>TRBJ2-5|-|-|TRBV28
TGTGCCAGCAGTGGACAGAGCCAAGAGACCCAGTACTTC
CASSGQSQETQYF
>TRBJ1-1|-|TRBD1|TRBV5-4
TGTGCCAGCAGCTTGGAGGGACAGGGGGCGGCGGCTTTCTTT
CASSLEGQGAAAFF
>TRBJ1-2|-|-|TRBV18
TGTGCCAGCTCACCAGGTAGTTTCGGGGGCTATGGCTACACCTTC
CASSPGSFGGYGYTF
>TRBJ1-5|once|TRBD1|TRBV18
TGTGCCAGCTCACCGCTGGGGACAGGGGGCAATCAGCCCCAGCATTTT
CASSPLGTGGNQPQHF
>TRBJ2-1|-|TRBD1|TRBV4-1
TGCGCCAGCAGCCAACCGGGACAGGGCGTCAATGAGCAGTTCTTC
CASSQPGQGVNEQFF
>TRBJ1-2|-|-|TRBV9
TGTGCCAGCAGCGATGGGGTAGAGGGAGAAGGGATCGGCTACACCTTC
CASSDGVEGEGIGYTF
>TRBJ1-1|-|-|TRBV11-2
TGTGCCAGCAGCTCCCCTCGCGGGGGACCTGAAGCTTTCTTT
CASSSPRGGPEAFF
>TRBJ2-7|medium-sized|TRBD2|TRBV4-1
TGCGCCAGCAGCAGACTAGCGGGGTCCAACGAGCAGTACTTC
CASSRLAGSNEQYF